Detailed here is one T cell receptor (beta chain). The antigen remains unidentified. Amplification of TCR beta CDR3 regions was performed using RNA transcripts as template. RT-PCR in the first round (using the HTBI primer set) targeted the TCR CDR3. TCRdb redid the calling of the multiplex PCR reads with MiXCR, one entry per CDR3 protein. The sample records 660,000 or so distinct CDR3 sequences, less than 45% being singletons. The record originates from a study of T cells in Graves' hyperthyroidism and ophthalmopathy. Points from the study as a whole: Ophthalmopathy and stable hyperthyroidism were separated by a 13 V-J model.

V was cut by 6 bases and J by 0 bases, with 12 bases left in between. Germline CDR1 and CDR2: SGHVS and FQNEAQ. The CDR3 runs 14 residues. The genes are TRBV7-8 and TRBJ2-7; weak D call: TRBD2 (5 bases). The sequence was collected from an adult man with Graves' disease, either hyperthyroidism or ophthalmopathy (not recorded which). Sequenced: peripheral blood or thyroid tissue (not recorded which). In nucleotides, the CDR3 is TGTGCCAGCAGTGTGGCGGGTGTCTCCTACGAGCAGTACTTC. Protein sequence: CASSVAGVSYEQYF. The full variable domain, rest sourced from reference TRBV7-8 and TRBJ2-7, is GAGVSQSPRYKVAKRGQDVALRCDPISGHVSLFWYQQALGQGPEFLTYFQNEAQLDKSGLPSDRFFAERPEGSVSTLKIQRTQQEDSAVYLCASSVAGVSYEQYFGPGTRLTVT.